The clone carrying this T cell receptor (beta chain) showed up many times. Its antigen is undetermined. The data derive from a study of T cells after yellow fever vaccination. Study-level points and caveats: Compared with primary, the secondary response was weaker and peaked at day 5, not 15. Bulk-population clonotypes that are abundant could appear as contaminants in FACS-sorted repertoires. Just a small share of clonotypes turned up in the CD4 compartment as well as the CD8 compartment.

The length of the CDR3 is 14 residues. V lost 9 bases, J lost 2 bases, and 7 bases stayed unmatched. TCRdb re-analysed the 5' RACE reads in MiXCR, keeping a single row per CDR3 protein. The table records about 340,000 distinct CDR3 sequences, around 4.1% of them present only once. The material was PBMCs, obtained 5 days after the yellow fever booster vaccination. The sequence came from a man younger than 35 who received the YFV17D yellow fever vaccine. The chain couples TRBV12-3 or TRBV12-4 to TRBJ1-5; 7 bases align to TRBD1. Here the CDR3 reads CASLGGRGNQPQHF. The CDR3 DNA sequence: TGTGCCAGTCTAGGGGGCAGGGGCAATCAGCCCCAGCATTTT.